One sample yielded the 19 T cell receptor beta chains listed below, sequenced in a study of monozygotic twins with cystic fibrosis. Clones were read by immunoSEQ multiplex PCR, and TCRdb kept only the in-frame ones, dropping some. Of roughly 13,000 clones listed, 75% to 90% are singletons. The sample consisted of blood. These TCRs come from a boy under 18 with cystic fibrosis.

The chain combines TRBV25-1 with TRBJ1-1; D not resolved. Trimming left V 6 bases short and J 5 bases short, with 7 bases between. This CDR3 contains 11 residues. Germline CDR1 is MGHDK and CDR2 is SYGVNS. In DNA form, the CDR3 reads TGTGCCAGCAGCCCGGGAACTGAAGCTTTCTTT. Its translation: CASSPGTEAFF.

The chain has TRBV7-9 and TRBJ1-1; a possible D gene is TRBD1 (5 bases). V lost 6 bases and J lost 5, with 25 bases in between. CDR1 and CDR2 from the germline V gene are SEHNR and FQNEAQ (reference sequence). The CDR3 sequence is 17 residues long. The CDR3 bases are TGTGCCAGCAGTCGTACCGGGACTCTCGTGGAGGGGACTGAAGCTTTCTTT. It encodes CASSRTGTLVEGTEAFF.

The chain carries TRBV25-1 and TRBJ2-7; D is ambiguous. CDR3 length: 12 amino acids. Germline V gene lookup returns CDR1 MGHDK and CDR2 SYGVNS. V was cut by 5 bases and J by 1 base, with 6 bases left in between. The CDR3 DNA is TGTGCCAGCAGTTGGGGATCCTACGAGCAGTACTTC. As protein: CASSWGSYEQYF.

The gene calls are TRBV5-4 and TRBJ1-2; D unclear. The CDR3 sequence is 17 residues long. Trimming left V 0 bases short and J 3 bases short, with 18 bases between. Germline V gives CDR1 SGHNT, CDR2 YYREEE (reference sequence). The CDR3 region is CASSLGRGSIMDYGYTF. The CDR3 region has the DNA TGTGCCAGCAGCTTGGGGCGGGGAAGTATTATGGACTATGGCTACACCTTC. Filled out from reference TRBV5-4 and TRBJ1-2, the complete variable domain reads ETGVTQSPTHLIKTRGQQVTLRCSSQSGHNTVSWYQQALGQGPQFIFQYYREEENGRGNFPPRFSGLQFPNYSSELNVNALELDDSALYLCASSLGRGSIMDYGYTFGSGTRLTVV.

V and J are TRBV29-1 and TRBJ1-2; no clear D gene. This CDR3 has 12 amino acids. Trimming stripped 7 bases from V and 6 bases from J, with 15 bases between. Looked up from germline, CDR1 is SQVTM and CDR2 is ANQGSEA. The CDR3 nucleotides read TGCAGCGGCCGCATGGGAGCGAATGGCTACACCTTC. Translated: CSGRMGANGYTF.

V usage is TRBV4-1 and J usage is TRBJ2-2; D call uncertain. V lost 1 base, J lost 4 bases, and 10 bases lay in between. This CDR3 has 15 residues. Germline CDR1 and CDR2: MGHRA and YSYEKL. The CDR3 sequence: CASSQGMGPTGELFF. The CDR3 nucleotides are TGCGCCAGCAGCCAAGGAATGGGCCCCACCGGGGAGCTGTTTTTT.

The V and J genes are TRBV18 and TRBJ1-5; TRBD1 is a possible D gene (5 bases). This CDR3 is 13 amino acids long. V was trimmed by 3 bases and J by 5 bases, leaving 8 bases between them. The germline gives CDR1 KGHSH, CDR2 LQKENI. This chain's CDR3 is CASSPQGDQPQHF. In DNA form, the CDR3 reads TGTGCCAGCTCACCCCAGGGAGATCAGCCCCAGCATTTT. The full variable domain, completed using reference TRBV18 and TRBJ1-5, is NAGVMQNPRHLVRRRGQEARLRCSPMKGHSHVYWYRQLPEEGLKFMVYLQKENIIDESGMPKERFSAEFPKEGPSILRIQQVVRGDSAAYFCASSPQGDQPQHFGDGTRLSIL.

The chain joins TRBV30 to TRBJ2-7; 10 bases align to TRBD1. This CDR3 comprises 15 residues. Germline values: CDR1 GTSNPN, CDR2 SVGIG (reference sequence). V shed 1 base and J 5 bases; nucleotides not matched to a gene: 8. CDR3 in amino acids: CAWSATGTGVDEQYF. The CDR3 bases are TGTGCCTGGAGTGCGACCGGGACAGGGGTGGACGAGCAGTACTTC.

V usage is TRBV4-2 and J usage is TRBJ1-1, with D unresolved. CDR1 and CDR2 (germline): LGHNA, YNFKEQ. Trimming removed 2 bases at V and 2 bases at J, with 6 bases between. This CDR3 contains 13 residues. CDR3: CASSQMKNTEAFF. DNA for the CDR3: TGTGCCAGCAGCCAAATGAAAAACACTGAAGCTTTCTTT.

This chain links TRBV19 with TRBJ1-5; 7 positions match TRBD1. Germline trimming cut 6 bases from V and 7 bases from J; bases unmatched to any gene: 9. Germline V CDR1 and CDR2: LNHDA, SQIVND (reference sequence). This CDR3 contains 14 residues. CDR3: CASRKDRVSQPQHF. CDR3 nucleotides: TGTGCCAGTAGGAAAGACAGGGTTAGCCAGCCCCAGCATTTT.

This chain joins TRBV4-1 and TRBJ2-1; possible D gene TRBD2, 6 bases. The V gene lost 1 base and the J gene lost 6 bases, with 16 bases spanning the gap. Germline loops: CDR1 MGHRA, CDR2 YSYEKL. The CDR3 consists of 16 residues. The chain's CDR3 is CASSQVRRDRVNEQFF. In DNA, the CDR3 is TGCGCCAGCAGCCAAGTAAGGCGGGATCGGGTCAATGAGCAGTTCTTC.

V is TRBV7-2 and J is TRBJ2-1; 8 bases agree with TRBD1. After removal of 5 bases from V and 7 bases from J, the junction contained 4 bases not matched to a gene. The CDR3 contains 13 residues. In germline, CDR1 is SGHTA, CDR2 FQGNSA. CDR3 coding DNA: TGTGCCAGCAGCGAATACAGGGGGAATGAGCAGTTCTTC. Its protein is CASSEYRGNEQFF.

The rearrangement links TRBV29-1 to TRBJ1-4, with TRBD1 identical over 8 bases. The CDR3 is 12 amino acids. CDR1 SQVTM and CDR2 ANQGSEA come from the germline V gene. Unmatched junction bases numbered 5, after V lost 7 bases and J lost 7 bases. The CDR3 loop is CSALTGAEKLFF. In DNA form, the CDR3 reads TGCAGCGCCCTGACAGGGGCTGAAAAACTGTTTTTT.

The rearrangement joins TRBV4-2 to TRBJ2-5, with 8 positions matching TRBD2. The trim removed 2 bases at V and 0 bases at J, leaving 8 bases unmatched. Germline V gene lookup returns CDR1 LGHNA and CDR2 YNFKEQ. CDR3 length equals 17 residues. CDR3 sequence reads: CASSQLGGGGYQETQYF. CDR3 sequence (DNA): TGTGCCAGCAGCCAACTGGGTGGCGGGGGGTACCAAGAGACCCAGTACTTC.

The CDR3 protein is CASSIDIRGGPTNEKLFF. The CDR3 nucleotides read TGTGCCAGCAGCATCGACATCAGGGGGGGACCAACTAATGAAAAACTGTTTTTT. The genes are TRBV21-1 and TRBJ1-4. TRBV21-1 is tagged as a pseudogene. The length of the CDR3 is 18 residues.

For this clone: Other nucleotide sequences from this sample produce the same CDR3. The chain couples TRBV5-1 to TRBJ2-1; D possibly corresponds to TRBD1 (6 bases). The V end lost 0 bases, the J end lost 4 bases, and 11 bases lay between the germline ends. CDR3 length: 15 amino acids. In germline, CDR1 is SGHRS, CDR2 YFSETQ. The CDR3 DNA is TGCGCCAGCAGCTTGGGGACAGCCAATTACAATGAGCAGTTCTTC. It yields the protein CASSLGTANYNEQFF.

The rearrangement uses TRBV6-4 and TRBJ2-1, with 8 bases matching TRBD2. CDR1 is MRHNA and CDR2 is SNTAGT in the germline V gene. Trimming at V came to 3 bases and at J to 1 base, leaving 5 bases not matched to a gene. This CDR3 region has 16 residues. The chain's CDR3 is CASSDNGGASYNEQFF. The CDR3 DNA follows: TGTGCCAGCAGTGATAACGGGGGGGCTTCCTACAATGAGCAGTTCTTC.

The chain employs TRBV6-1 and TRBJ2-1; 11 bases line up with TRBD2. Germline V gives CDR1 MNHNS, CDR2 SASEGT. V lost 2 bases, J lost 0 bases, and 9 bases stayed unmatched. The CDR3 is made up of 19 amino acids. The CDR3 loop reads CASSESFGLAGLSYNEQFF. The CDR3 nucleotides read TGTGCCAGCAGTGAATCCTTCGGACTAGCGGGCCTCTCCTACAATGAGCAGTTCTTC.

This chain uses TRBV30 with TRBJ2-7; D call uncertain. The CDR3 runs to 12 residues. Per germline, CDR1 GTSNPN and CDR2 SVGIG (reference sequence). Trimming pared 4 bases from V and 2 bases from J, leaving 9 bases between. CDR3 protein: CAWTSNTYEQYF. In DNA, the CDR3 is TGTGCCTGGACTTCTAATACCTACGAGCAGTACTTC.